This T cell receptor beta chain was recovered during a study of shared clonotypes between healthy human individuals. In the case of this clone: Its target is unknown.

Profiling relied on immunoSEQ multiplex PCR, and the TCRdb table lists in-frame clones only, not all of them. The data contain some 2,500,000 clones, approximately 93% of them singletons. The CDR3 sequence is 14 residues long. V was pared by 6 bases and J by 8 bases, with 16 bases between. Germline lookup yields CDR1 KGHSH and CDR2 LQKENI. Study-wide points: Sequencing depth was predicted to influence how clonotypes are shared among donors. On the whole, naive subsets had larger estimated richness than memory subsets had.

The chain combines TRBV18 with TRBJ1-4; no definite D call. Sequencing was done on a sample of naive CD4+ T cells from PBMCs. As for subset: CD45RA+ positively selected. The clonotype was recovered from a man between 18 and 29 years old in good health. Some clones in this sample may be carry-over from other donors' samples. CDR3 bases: TGTGCCAGCTCCCCGGAGAGGGTGCGGGAAAAACTGTTTTTT. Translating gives CASSPERVREKLFF.